This T cell receptor (beta chain) came from a study of shared clonotypes between healthy human individuals. The method was immunoSEQ multiplex PCR; TCRdb's version includes in-frame clones alone and lacks a portion of them. Of under 1,900,000 clones listed, 98% were seen once; the top ten hold approximately 0.38%. This CDR3 comprises 20 residues. Trimming removed 6 bases from V and 6 bases from J; junction bases left unmatched: 19. In germline, CDR1 is MDHEN, CDR2 SYDVKM. The rearrangement links TRBV28 to TRBJ2-1, with 14 bases that match TRBD2. Input material: naive CD4+ T cells sorted from blood. Subset of the sample: CD45RA+ positively selected. The TCR sequence derives from a man aged 30 to 45 in good health. CDR3 loop: CASSTYWTSGRLRTSNEQFF. For the CDR3, the DNA is TGTGCCAGCAGCACCTATTGGACTAGCGGGAGGCTCAGAACGTCCAATGAGCAGTTCTTC.